This TCR beta chain was recorded in a study of beta chain features in type 1 diabetes. On the study more broadly: Age, gender and cell yields were similar between patients and healthy donors.

Points from the study as a whole: Cells with high TCR expression could be over-represented by cDNA sequencing. Type 1 diabetes patients had VDJ junctions that carried fewer insertions and more deletions. Among patients, naive, central memory and Treg TCRB repertoires appeared more similar than among healthy donors.

In this sample, this clone turned up a few times. The antigen remains undetermined. Germline CDR1 LNHNV, CDR2 YYDKDF (reference sequence). The CDR3 loop spans 15 amino acids. V lost 4 bases and J 0 bases, leaving 13 bases between the germline ends. Reverse transcription of all isolated RNA meant that expressed TCRB transcripts were sequenced. Generated by immunoSEQ multiplex PCR, the TCRdb table keeps only in-frame clones and is missing some. This table holds 150,000 or so clones, 11% found once. The TCR sequence derives from a man between 18 and 35 years old in good health. Sequencing used central memory CD4+ T cells from blood. V gene TRBV15 combines with J gene TRBJ2-7, with D tentatively TRBD1 (7 bases). The CDR3 reads CATSKGGTASYEQYF. In DNA, the CDR3 is TGTGCCACCAGCAAAGGGGGGACAGCCTCCTACGAGCAGTACTTC.